The rows below give T cell receptor beta chains drawn from one sample of a study of beta chain features in type 1 diabetes. Some clones are missing from TCRdb's copy, which holds only in-frame ones; the method was immunoSEQ multiplex PCR. Here the sample spans roughly 24,000 clones, about 50% being singletons. Sequencing input: stem cell memory CD4+ T cells from blood. All receptors derive from a man between 18 and 35 years old with type 1 diabetes. Both conserved end residues are part of each CDR3. Fields, in order: CDR3 length, J gene, V gene, D gene, clone size, CDR3 DNA, CDR3 protein. A D gene is named only where the DNA matches it firmly. Only part of the rows carry a size: once, few, many, or a class if the clone is expanded.

CDR3 length: 15
J gene: TRBJ2-7
V gene: TRBV5-1
D gene: NA
clone size: NA
CDR3 DNA: TGCGCCAGCAGCTTGGCCCTAGGAGACCACTACGAGCAGTACTTC
CDR3 protein: CASSLALGDHYEQYF

CDR3 length: 19
J gene: TRBJ2-1
V gene: TRBV21-1
D gene: NA
clone size: NA
CDR3 DNA: TGTGCCAGCAGCAAAGTAGGACTAGCGGGAGGGCCTTCCTACAATGAGCAGTTCTTC
CDR3 protein: CASSKVGLAGGPSYNEQFF

CDR3 length: 15
J gene: TRBJ2-5
V gene: TRBV28
D gene: TRBD1
clone size: NA
CDR3 DNA: TGTGCCAGCAGTTTTAACAGGGGGGTACGAGAGACCCAGTACTTC
CDR3 protein: CASSFNRGVRETQYF

CDR3 length: 17
J gene: TRBJ2-3
V gene: TRBV5-4
D gene: TRBD1
clone size: NA
CDR3 DNA: TGTGCCAGCAGCCCGGACCCTAGGACAGGGGAGACAGATACGCAGTATTTT
CDR3 protein: CASSPDPRTGETDTQYF

CDR3 length: 15
J gene: TRBJ1-5
V gene: TRBV28
D gene: TRBD1
clone size: NA
CDR3 DNA: TGTGCCAGCAGAATCGGGACAGGCCGTCAGGAGGCCCAGCATTTT
CDR3 protein: CASRIGTGRQEAQHF

CDR3 length: 15
J gene: TRBJ1-5
V gene: TRBV4-1
D gene: TRBD1
clone size: NA
CDR3 DNA: TGCGCCAGCAGCCGAACACAGGGGGTTGGCCAGCCCCAGCATTTT
CDR3 protein: CASSRTQGVGQPQHF

CDR3 length: 12
J gene: TRBJ2-5
V gene: TRBV6-5
D gene: NA
clone size: NA
CDR3 DNA: TGTGCCAGCAGGGACTATCAAGAGACCCAGTACTTC
CDR3 protein: CASRDYQETQYF

CDR3 length: 14
J gene: TRBJ1-3
V gene: TRBV30
D gene: TRBD1
clone size: NA
CDR3 DNA: TGTGCCTGGGCCACAGGGGACTCTGGAAACACCATATATTTT
CDR3 protein: CAWATGDSGNTIYF

CDR3 length: 14
J gene: TRBJ1-2
V gene: TRBV19
D gene: NA
clone size: NA
CDR3 DNA: TGTGCCAGTAGTATTGCCAGGGCAGAGCGTGGCTACACCTTC
CDR3 protein: CASSIARAERGYTF

CDR3 length: 12
J gene: TRBJ2-7
V gene: TRBV28
D gene: NA
clone size: few
CDR3 DNA: TGTGCCAGCAGCCGACAGTCCTACGAGCAGTACTTC
CDR3 protein: CASSRQSYEQYF

CDR3 length: 15
J gene: TRBJ2-1
V gene: TRBV7-2
D gene: TRBD1
clone size: few
CDR3 DNA: TGTGCCAGCAGCTGGGACAGGGGGGAGTACAATGAGCAGTTCTTC
CDR3 protein: CASSWDRGEYNEQFF

CDR3 length: 12
J gene: TRBJ1-5
V gene: TRBV30
D gene: NA
clone size: NA
CDR3 DNA: TGTGCCTCAACAGGTTCAGCTCAGCCCCAGCATTTT
CDR3 protein: CASTGSAQPQHF

CDR3 length: 17
J gene: TRBJ2-1
V gene: TRBV11-2
D gene: NA
clone size: NA
CDR3 DNA: TGTGCCAGCAGCTTAGAGGTACACGGAGGAAGATACAATGAGCAGTTCTTC
CDR3 protein: CASSLEVHGGRYNEQFF

CDR3 length: 13
J gene: TRBJ2-3
V gene: TRBV9
D gene: TRBD2
clone size: NA
CDR3 DNA: TGTGCCAGCAGCGCGGGACTACCAGATACGCAGTATTTT
CDR3 protein: CASSAGLPDTQYF

CDR3 length: 16
J gene: TRBJ2-7
V gene: TRBV5-1
D gene: TRBD1
clone size: NA
CDR3 DNA: TGCGCCAGCAGTCCTCGGGGAAACAGGGGGGACTACGAGCAGTACTTC
CDR3 protein: CASSPRGNRGDYEQYF

CDR3 length: 14
J gene: TRBJ1-4
V gene: TRBV28
D gene: TRBD1
clone size: NA
CDR3 DNA: TGTGCCAGTGACGAGAAACAGGGGGCGGAAAAACTGTTTTTT
CDR3 protein: CASDEKQGAEKLFF

CDR3 length: 16
J gene: TRBJ2-2
V gene: TRBV7-8
D gene: TRBD1
clone size: few
CDR3 DNA: TGTGCCAGCAGCTTGACAGGGGCCTCGAACACCGGGGAGCTGTTTTTT
CDR3 protein: CASSLTGASNTGELFF

CDR3 length: 15
J gene: TRBJ1-2
V gene: TRBV28
D gene: TRBD1
clone size: NA
CDR3 DNA: TGTGCCAGCGGCCACAGAGGACAGGGGGTTCGTGGCTACACCTTC
CDR3 protein: CASGHRGQGVRGYTF

CDR3 length: 16
J gene: TRBJ1-6
V gene: TRBV28
D gene: TRBD1
clone size: NA
CDR3 DNA: TGTGCCAGCAGTTTATCGACAGGGACCGTTCCTCGCTCTCTCCACTTT
CDR3 protein: CASSLSTGTVPRSLHF

CDR3 length: 18
J gene: TRBJ2-1
V gene: TRBV19
D gene: NA
clone size: NA
CDR3 DNA: TGTGCCAGTAGTAACCTTCTGGACCGGGGTAGCTCCTACAATGAGCAGTTCTTC
CDR3 protein: CASSNLLDRGSSYNEQFF

CDR3 length: 15
J gene: TRBJ2-5
V gene: TRBV15
D gene: TRBD1
clone size: NA
CDR3 DNA: TGTGCCACCAGCAGGGGCGGGACAGGGGAAGAGACCCAGTACTTC
CDR3 protein: CATSRGGTGEETQYF

CDR3 length: 12
J gene: TRBJ2-7
V gene: TRBV10-3
D gene: NA
clone size: few
CDR3 DNA: TGTGCCATCGGCAGGGTAGGGGACGAGCAGTACTTC
CDR3 protein: CAIGRVGDEQYF

CDR3 length: 12
J gene: TRBJ2-7
V gene: TRBV28
D gene: NA
clone size: few
CDR3 DNA: TGTGCCAGCAGTGTGAGTCCCTACGAGCAGTACTTC
CDR3 protein: CASSVSPYEQYF

CDR3 length: 14
J gene: TRBJ2-2
V gene: TRBV6-5
D gene: NA
clone size: NA
CDR3 DNA: TGTGCCAGCAGTTTCCAGGAGGTCACCGGGGAGCTGTTTTTT
CDR3 protein: CASSFQEVTGELFF

CDR3 length: 15
J gene: TRBJ1-5
V gene: TRBV6-1
D gene: NA
clone size: NA
CDR3 DNA: TGTGCCAGCAGTGTAGGAGGACCTAGCAATCAGCCCCAGCATTTT
CDR3 protein: CASSVGGPSNQPQHF

CDR3 length: 15
J gene: TRBJ2-1
V gene: TRBV5-1
D gene: NA
clone size: once
CDR3 DNA: TGCGCCAGCAGCTCGGACCCTCGGCGGGTAGGTGAGCAGTTCTTC
CDR3 protein: CASSSDPRRVGEQFF

CDR3 length: 16
J gene: TRBJ2-3
V gene: TRBV11-2
D gene: TRBD2
clone size: once
CDR3 DNA: TGTGCCAGCAGCTTAGTGGTCGGGGGGGCCGGAGATACGCAGTATTTT
CDR3 protein: CASSLVVGGAGDTQYF

CDR3 length: 13
J gene: TRBJ2-1
V gene: TRBV10-3
D gene: NA
clone size: NA
CDR3 DNA: TGTGCCATCAGTGAACGCGGGGTTGATGAGCAGTTCTTC
CDR3 protein: CAISERGVDEQFF

CDR3 length: 16
J gene: TRBJ2-5
V gene: TRBV5-4
D gene: TRBD2
clone size: few
CDR3 DNA: TGTGCCAGCAGCTTCAATCTGCGGGAGTACCAAGAGACCCAGTACTTC
CDR3 protein: CASSFNLREYQETQYF

CDR3 length: 15
J gene: TRBJ2-7
V gene: TRBV28
D gene: TRBD2
clone size: NA
CDR3 DNA: TGTGCCAGCAGGTCGATGCTAGCGGAACACTACGAGCAGTACTTC
CDR3 protein: CASRSMLAEHYEQYF

CDR3 length: 18
J gene: TRBJ2-3
V gene: TRBV5-4
D gene: TRBD2
clone size: NA
CDR3 DNA: TGTGCCAGCAGATCGGTCTGGGCGGGAGGGCCTGACACAGATACGCAGTATTTT
CDR3 protein: CASRSVWAGGPDTDTQYF

CDR3 length: 13
J gene: TRBJ2-7
V gene: TRBV7-2
D gene: TRBD2
clone size: NA
CDR3 DNA: TGTGCCAGCGGAACACTAGCGTCCTACGAGCAGTACTTC
CDR3 protein: CASGTLASYEQYF

CDR3 length: 13
J gene: TRBJ2-7
V gene: TRBV10-2
D gene: TRBD2
clone size: NA
CDR3 DNA: TGCGCCAGCGAGTTAGCGGGAGAGTACGAGCAGTACTTC
CDR3 protein: CASELAGEYEQYF

CDR3 length: 16
J gene: TRBJ2-7
V gene: TRBV6-6
D gene: TRBD2
clone size: once
CDR3 DNA: TGTGCCAGCAGTTACTCGCCTAGCGGGGGGGCCTACGAGCAGTACTTC
CDR3 protein: CASSYSPSGGAYEQYF

CDR3 length: 16
J gene: TRBJ2-3
V gene: TRBV7-2
D gene: TRBD2
clone size: NA
CDR3 DNA: TGTGCCAGCAGCTTCCGGGCTAGCGGGGGGGCGGATACGCAGTATTTT
CDR3 protein: CASSFRASGGADTQYF

CDR3 length: 14
J gene: TRBJ2-3
V gene: TRBV28
D gene: TRBD2
clone size: NA
CDR3 DNA: TGTGCCAGCTTAGCGGGAGGTTCGGCAGATACGCAGTATTTT
CDR3 protein: CASLAGGSADTQYF

CDR3 length: 16
J gene: TRBJ2-1
V gene: TRBV15
D gene: TRBD1
clone size: few
CDR3 DNA: TGTGCCACCAGCAGAGATCTGGGGACAGGGGCTTGGGAGCAGTTCTTC
CDR3 protein: CATSRDLGTGAWEQFF

CDR3 length: 17
J gene: TRBJ2-1
V gene: TRBV28
D gene: TRBD2
clone size: NA
CDR3 DNA: TGTGCCAGCAGTTATGTTAGGGGGACTAGCGGGATCAATGAGCAGTTCTTC
CDR3 protein: CASSYVRGTSGINEQFF

CDR3 length: 16
J gene: TRBJ1-5
V gene: TRBV19
D gene: NA
clone size: NA
CDR3 DNA: TGTGCCAGTAGTATAGTATGGGGCAGGGCGGAGCGTCCCCAGCATTTT
CDR3 protein: CASSIVWGRAERPQHF

CDR3 length: 17
J gene: TRBJ2-2
V gene: TRBV28
D gene: TRBD1
clone size: few
CDR3 DNA: TGTGCCAGCACTCAACCACAGGGGAATCCGAACACCGGGGAGCTGTTTTTT
CDR3 protein: CASTQPQGNPNTGELFF

CDR3 length: 16
J gene: TRBJ2-3
V gene: TRBV28
D gene: TRBD2
clone size: few
CDR3 DNA: TGTGCCAGCAGTTCTAGCGGGGGGCCCCACACAGATACGCAGTATTTT
CDR3 protein: CASSSSGGPHTDTQYF

CDR3 length: 14
J gene: TRBJ1-2
V gene: TRBV6-6
D gene: NA
clone size: NA
CDR3 DNA: TGTGCCAGCAGTTACTCTTCAGGGAACTATGGCTACACCTTC
CDR3 protein: CASSYSSGNYGYTF

CDR3 length: 15
J gene: TRBJ2-7
V gene: TRBV5-5
D gene: NA
clone size: NA
CDR3 DNA: TGTGCCAGCAGCTTGGGAGGAGGATGGGGCTACGAGCAGTACTTC
CDR3 protein: CASSLGGGWGYEQYF

CDR3 length: 18
J gene: TRBJ2-6
V gene: TRBV9
D gene: TRBD1
clone size: NA
CDR3 DNA: TGTGCCAGCAGCGTAAAGACAGGGAGTTCGGGAGGGGCCAACGTCCTGACTTTC
CDR3 protein: CASSVKTGSSGGANVLTF

CDR3 length: 13
J gene: TRBJ2-1
V gene: TRBV18
D gene: NA
clone size: NA
CDR3 DNA: TGTGCCAGCTCACCGGCAGGGATACCCAAGCAGTTCTTC
CDR3 protein: CASSPAGIPKQFF

CDR3 length: 15
J gene: TRBJ2-1
V gene: TRBV19
D gene: TRBD1
clone size: NA
CDR3 DNA: TGTGCCAGTAGTATAGGACAGGGGGCCCTCAATGAGCAGTTCTTC
CDR3 protein: CASSIGQGALNEQFF

CDR3 length: 14
J gene: TRBJ2-1
V gene: TRBV5-6
D gene: TRBD2
clone size: NA
CDR3 DNA: TGTGCCAGCAGCTTCTCTAGCGGACACAATGAGCAGTTCTTC
CDR3 protein: CASSFSSGHNEQFF

CDR3 length: 14
J gene: TRBJ1-5
V gene: TRBV27
D gene: NA
clone size: NA
CDR3 DNA: TGTGCCAGCAGTTGGTCAGGGCTCAATCAGCCCCAGCATTTT
CDR3 protein: CASSWSGLNQPQHF

CDR3 length: 18
J gene: TRBJ2-1
V gene: TRBV28
D gene: TRBD1
clone size: NA
CDR3 DNA: TGTGCCAGCAGTGACCGGGACAGGGAGAGTGGGACTAACAATGAGCAGTTCTTC
CDR3 protein: CASSDRDRESGTNNEQFF

CDR3 length: 16
J gene: TRBJ2-7
V gene: TRBV10-1
D gene: NA
clone size: NA
CDR3 DNA: TGCGCCAGCTCATTCTCCGCGACAGGCCCGTTCGGGGAGCAGTACTTC
CDR3 protein: CASSFSATGPFGEQYF

CDR3 length: 15
J gene: TRBJ2-2
V gene: TRBV7-2
D gene: TRBD2
clone size: NA
CDR3 DNA: TGTGCCAGCATCGAGCGGGGGGGCCGGACCGGGGAGCTGTTTTTT
CDR3 protein: CASIERGGRTGELFF

CDR3 length: 14
J gene: TRBJ2-1
V gene: TRBV2
D gene: NA
clone size: NA
CDR3 DNA: TGTGCCAGATCGAGCCTTTCCTCCTACAATGAGCAGTTCTTC
CDR3 protein: CARSSLSSYNEQFF

CDR3 length: 11
J gene: TRBJ2-5
V gene: TRBV18
D gene: NA
clone size: few
CDR3 DNA: TGTGCCAGCTCACCGCAGGAGACCCAGTACTTC
CDR3 protein: CASSPQETQYF